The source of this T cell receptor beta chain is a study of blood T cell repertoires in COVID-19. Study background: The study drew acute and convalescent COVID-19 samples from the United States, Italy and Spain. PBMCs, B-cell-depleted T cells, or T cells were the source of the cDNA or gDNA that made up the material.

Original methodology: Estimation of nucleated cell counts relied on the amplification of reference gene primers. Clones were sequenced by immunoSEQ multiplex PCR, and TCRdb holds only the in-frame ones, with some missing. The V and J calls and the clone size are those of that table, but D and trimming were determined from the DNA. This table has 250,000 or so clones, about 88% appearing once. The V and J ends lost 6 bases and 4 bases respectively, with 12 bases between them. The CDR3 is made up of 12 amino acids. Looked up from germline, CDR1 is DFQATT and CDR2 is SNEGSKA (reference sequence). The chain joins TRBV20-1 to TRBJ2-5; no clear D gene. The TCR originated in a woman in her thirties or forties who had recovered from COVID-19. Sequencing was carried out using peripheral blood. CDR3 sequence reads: CSASLELETQYF. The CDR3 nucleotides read TGCAGTGCCAGTCTAGAGTTAGAGACCCAGTACTTC.